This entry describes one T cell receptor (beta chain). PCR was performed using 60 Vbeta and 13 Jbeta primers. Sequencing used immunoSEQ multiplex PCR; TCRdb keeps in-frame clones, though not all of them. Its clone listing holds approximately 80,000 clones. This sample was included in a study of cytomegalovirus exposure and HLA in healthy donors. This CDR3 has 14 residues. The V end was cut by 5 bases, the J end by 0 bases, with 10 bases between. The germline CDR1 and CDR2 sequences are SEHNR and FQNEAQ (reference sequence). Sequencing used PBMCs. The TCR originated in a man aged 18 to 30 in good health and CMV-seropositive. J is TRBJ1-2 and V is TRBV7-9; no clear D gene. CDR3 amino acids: CASSARKPNYGYTF. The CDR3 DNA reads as TGTGCCAGCAGCGCGAGAAAACCTAACTATGGCTACACCTTC.